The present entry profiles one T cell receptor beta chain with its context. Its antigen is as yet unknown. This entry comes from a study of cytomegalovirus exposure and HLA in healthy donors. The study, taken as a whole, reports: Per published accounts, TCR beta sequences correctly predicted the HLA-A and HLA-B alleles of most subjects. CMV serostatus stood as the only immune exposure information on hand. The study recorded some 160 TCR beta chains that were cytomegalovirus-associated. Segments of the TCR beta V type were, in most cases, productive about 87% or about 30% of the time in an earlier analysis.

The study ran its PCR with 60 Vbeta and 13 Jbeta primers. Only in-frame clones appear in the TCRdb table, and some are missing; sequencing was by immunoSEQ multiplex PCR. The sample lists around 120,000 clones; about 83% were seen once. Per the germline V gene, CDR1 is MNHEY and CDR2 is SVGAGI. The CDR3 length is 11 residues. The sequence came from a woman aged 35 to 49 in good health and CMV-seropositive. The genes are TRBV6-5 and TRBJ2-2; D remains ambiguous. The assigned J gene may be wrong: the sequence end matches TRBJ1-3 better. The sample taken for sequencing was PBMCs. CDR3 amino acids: CASSYQHTIYF. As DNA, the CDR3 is TGTGCCAGCAGTTACCAACACACCATATATTTT.